The clone carrying this TCR beta chain occurred many times. Its specificity is unknown. No treatment had been given to any patient before thyroid surgery. This entry belongs to a study of metastatic and nonmetastatic thyroid tumors. Background on the study: Repertoires from blood and tumor or nodule tissue of malignant and benign thyroid patients were compared. Study-level findings and limits: Patients with malignant thyroid tumors reportedly had significantly higher TCR beta diversity than those with benign nodules, in blood and tumor.

Per the authors' pipeline: CDR3 was compared across clinicopathological groups, and the resulting differences were used to build a distant-metastasis classifier for papillary thyroid cancer. Using MiXCR, TCRdb re-called clones from the PCR reads. The V and J calls follow TCRdb's processing rather than the paper's. The sample yields 20,000 to 30,000 clones, approximately 12% seen once. Germline trimming cut 5 bases from V and 6 bases from J; bases unmatched to any gene: 10. Germline CDR1 and CDR2: SGHTA and FQGTGA. The CDR3 covers 17 residues. The chain employs TRBV7-3 and TRBJ2-1, with 13 nucleotides matching TRBD2. The receptor was isolated from a female donor with papillary thyroid cancer or a benign thyroid nodule (not recorded which). Some clones in this sample may be carry-over from other donors' samples. The sequencing sample was made of blood. DNA for the CDR3: TGTGCCAGCAGCCTCAAATCCGGACTAGCGGGAGCCAATGAGCAGTTCTTC. It specifies CASSLKSGLAGANEQFF.